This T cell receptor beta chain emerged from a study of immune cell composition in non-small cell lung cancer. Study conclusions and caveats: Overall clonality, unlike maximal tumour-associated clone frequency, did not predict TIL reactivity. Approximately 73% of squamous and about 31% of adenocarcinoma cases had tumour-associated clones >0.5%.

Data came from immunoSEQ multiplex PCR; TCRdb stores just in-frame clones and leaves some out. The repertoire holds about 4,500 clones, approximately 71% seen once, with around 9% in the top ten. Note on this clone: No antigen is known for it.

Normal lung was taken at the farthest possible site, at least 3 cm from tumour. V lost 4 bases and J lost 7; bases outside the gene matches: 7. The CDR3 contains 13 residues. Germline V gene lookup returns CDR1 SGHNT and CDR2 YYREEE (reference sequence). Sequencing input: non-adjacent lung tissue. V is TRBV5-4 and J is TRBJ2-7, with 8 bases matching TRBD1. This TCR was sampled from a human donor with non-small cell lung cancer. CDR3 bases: TGTGCCAGCAGCCCGACAGGGGATCGGGAGCAGTACTTC. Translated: CASSPTGDREQYF.